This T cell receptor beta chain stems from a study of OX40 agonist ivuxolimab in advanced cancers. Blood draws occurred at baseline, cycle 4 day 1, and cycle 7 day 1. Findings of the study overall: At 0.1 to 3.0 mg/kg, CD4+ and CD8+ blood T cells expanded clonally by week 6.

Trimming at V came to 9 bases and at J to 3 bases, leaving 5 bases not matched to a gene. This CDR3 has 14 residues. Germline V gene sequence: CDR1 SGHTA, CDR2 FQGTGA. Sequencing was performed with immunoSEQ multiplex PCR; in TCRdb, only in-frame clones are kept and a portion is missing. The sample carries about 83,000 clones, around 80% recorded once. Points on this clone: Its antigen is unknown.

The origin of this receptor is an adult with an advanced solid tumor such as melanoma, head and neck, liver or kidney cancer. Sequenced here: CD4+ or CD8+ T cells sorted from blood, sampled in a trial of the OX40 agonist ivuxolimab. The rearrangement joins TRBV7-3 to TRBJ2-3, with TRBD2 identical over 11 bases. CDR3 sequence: CARLLAGGTDTQYF. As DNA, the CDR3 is TGTGCCAGGCTCCTAGCGGGGGGAACAGATACGCAGTATTTT.